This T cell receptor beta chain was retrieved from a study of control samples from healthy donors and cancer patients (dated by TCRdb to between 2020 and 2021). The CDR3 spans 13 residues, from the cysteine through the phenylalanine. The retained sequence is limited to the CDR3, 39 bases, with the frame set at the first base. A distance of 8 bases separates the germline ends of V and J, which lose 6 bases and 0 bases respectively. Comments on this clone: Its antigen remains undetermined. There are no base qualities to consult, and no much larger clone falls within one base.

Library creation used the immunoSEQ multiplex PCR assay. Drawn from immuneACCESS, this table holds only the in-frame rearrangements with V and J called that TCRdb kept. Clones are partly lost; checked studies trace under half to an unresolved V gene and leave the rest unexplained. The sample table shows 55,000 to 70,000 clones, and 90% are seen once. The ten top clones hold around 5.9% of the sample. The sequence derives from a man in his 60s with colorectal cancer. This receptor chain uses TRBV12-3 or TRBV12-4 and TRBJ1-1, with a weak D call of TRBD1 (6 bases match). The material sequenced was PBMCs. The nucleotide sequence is TGTGCCAGCAGGAGGACAGTGAACACTGAAGCTTTCTTT. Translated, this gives CASRRTVNTEAFF.